This T cell receptor beta chain is drawn from a study of STAT5B mutations in CD4+ large granular lymphocyte leukemia. Sequencing used immunoSEQ multiplex PCR; TCRdb keeps in-frame clones, though not all of them. In the table there are thousands of clones, 65% to 80% of which are singletons. CD4+ T-LGLL patients came from Padova, Helsinki and Shinshu hematology units. V lost 7 bases and J lost 5; bases outside the gene matches: 8. This CDR3 has 14 amino acids. The J gene is TRBJ2-2, the V gene TRBV5-3; 7 bases map to TRBD1. TRBV5-3 is classed as an ORF, of uncertain function. The clonotype was recovered from an older woman with CD4+ T-cell large granular lymphocyte leukemia. Material: PBMCs. CDR3 DNA: TGTGCCAGACGACAGGGCCGAAAGACCGGGGAGCTGTTTTTT. Protein product: CARRQGRKTGELFF.